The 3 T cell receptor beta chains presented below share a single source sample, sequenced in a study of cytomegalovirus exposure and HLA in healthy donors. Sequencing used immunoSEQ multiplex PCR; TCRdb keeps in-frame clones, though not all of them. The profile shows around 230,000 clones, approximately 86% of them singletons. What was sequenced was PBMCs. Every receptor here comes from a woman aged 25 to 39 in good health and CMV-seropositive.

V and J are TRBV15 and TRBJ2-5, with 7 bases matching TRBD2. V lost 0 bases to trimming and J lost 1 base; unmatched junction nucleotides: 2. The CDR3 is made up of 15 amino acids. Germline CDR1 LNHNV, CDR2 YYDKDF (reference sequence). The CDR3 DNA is TGTGCCACCAGCAGAGATGGCGGGGGCCAAGAGACCCAGTACTTC. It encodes CATSRDGGGQETQYF.

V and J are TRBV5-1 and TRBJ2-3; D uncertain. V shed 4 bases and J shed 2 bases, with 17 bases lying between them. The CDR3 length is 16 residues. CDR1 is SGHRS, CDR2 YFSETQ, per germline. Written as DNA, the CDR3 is TGCGCCAGCAGCCGCAGCGACGCGGAAAACACAGATACGCAGTATTTT. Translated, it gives CASSRSDAENTDTQYF.

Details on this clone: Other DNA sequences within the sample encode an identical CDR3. The CDR3 here is CASSRDRLQPQHF. CDR3 bases: TGTGCCAGCAGTCGGGACAGGCTTCAGCCCCAGCATTTT. This rearrangement joins TRBV6-5 to TRBJ1-5, with 8 bases aligning to TRBD1. V dropped 5 bases and J dropped 6; count of bases not matched to a gene: 3. Germline-derived CDR1 and CDR2 are MNHEY and SVGAGI. CDR3 length equals 13 residues.